One sample yielded the 26 T cell receptor beta chains listed below, sequenced in a study of shared clonotypes between healthy human individuals. Clones were sequenced by immunoSEQ multiplex PCR, and TCRdb holds only the in-frame ones, with some missing. The sample records roughly 1 million clones, 78% being singletons. Sequenced input: memory CD4+ T cells from PBMCs. Specified subset: CD45RA-negative fraction. Receptor source: a man in his late teens or twenties in good health. Some clones in this sample may be carry-over from other donors' samples.

The rearrangement uses TRBV4-3 and TRBJ1-1; 7 bases agree with TRBD1. The junction had 15 bases not matched to a gene; V was cut back by 3 bases and J by 5 bases. From germline, CDR1 is LGHNA and CDR2 YSLEER. The CDR3 totals 17 residues. The CDR3 bases are TGCGCCAGCAGCCACCTACAGGGGCGCGGTGGAAAAACTGAAGCTTTCTTT. Protein product: CASSHLQGRGGKTEAFF.

The chain joins TRBV28 to TRBJ2-7; TRBD2 matches at 14 bases. The V gene end was trimmed by 6 bases and the J gene end by 7 bases; junction bases not matched to a gene: 14. The germline gives CDR1 MDHEN, CDR2 SYDVKM. The CDR3 covers 17 residues. In DNA form, the CDR3 reads TGTGCCAGCAGGAAGACTAGCGGGAGGGCTGGTTATGGGGAGCAGTACTTC. It yields the protein CASRKTSGRAGYGEQYF.

The chain combines TRBV5-1 with TRBJ2-1, with TRBD2 matching 8 bases. In germline, CDR1 is SGHRS, CDR2 YFSETQ. The CDR3 sequence is 13 residues long. The ends lost 5 bases at V and 5 bases at J; junction bases unmatched: 3. The CDR3 bases are TGCGCCAGCAGTAAAGCGGGGGACAATGAGCAGTTCTTC. Amino acid sequence: CASSKAGDNEQFF.

V and J are TRBV4-1 and TRBJ2-5, with D perhaps TRBD1 (5 bases). The length of the CDR3 is 13 residues. Germline CDR1 MGHRA, CDR2 YSYEKL. V lost 5 bases and J lost 2, with 9 bases in between. The DNA for the CDR3 is TGCGCCAGCAGCACCCAGGGACAAGAGACCCAGTACTTC. It is translated as CASSTQGQETQYF.

The chain combines TRBV5-1 with TRBJ2-5; 8 bases are a match to TRBD1. CDR3 length: 15 amino acids. J lost 4 bases, V lost 5 bases, and 10 bases had no gene match. Germline V gives CDR1 SGHRS, CDR2 YFSETQ. DNA of the CDR3: TGCGCCAGCAGTCCCACGGCAGGGGGCTTAGAGACCCAGTACTTC. Protein sequence: CASSPTAGGLETQYF.

The V gene is TRBV27, the J gene TRBJ2-2, with 7 bases matching TRBD2. V lost 1 base, J lost 4 bases, and 3 bases stayed unmatched. CDR1 MNHEY and CDR2 SMNVEV come from the germline V gene (reference sequence). The CDR3 contains 15 residues. CDR3 residues: CASSLFGGGTGELFF. As DNA, the CDR3 is TGTGCCAGCAGTTTATTTGGGGGGGGCACCGGGGAGCTGTTTTTT.

V is TRBV5-1 and J is TRBJ2-2, with D tentatively TRBD1 (5 bases). CDR1 SGHRS and CDR2 YFSETQ come from the germline V gene. V was cut by 5 bases and J by 1 base, with 9 bases left in between. CDR3 length: 14 amino acids. For the CDR3, the DNA is TGCGCCAGCAGTGGGGCGGTGAACACCGGGGAGCTGTTTTTT. It specifies CASSGAVNTGELFF.

With regard to this clone: Distinct nucleotide sequences in the sample also encode this CDR3. This chain uses TRBV6-5 with TRBJ1-5; 7 bases are a match to TRBD1. The V segment lost 6 bases and the J segment 4 bases; nucleotides outside the gene matches: 6. The V gene's germline CDR1 is MNHEY and CDR2 SVGAGI. The CDR3 is 14 residues long. CDR3 amino acids: CASSPGTANQPQHF. DNA of the CDR3: TGTGCCAGCAGCCCCGGGACAGCAAATCAGCCCCAGCATTTT.

In this sample, this clone turned up a few times. The gene calls are TRBV7-2 and TRBJ2-5, with 7 positions matching TRBD2. CDR3 length: 16 residues. Germline V lookup: CDR1 SGHTA, CDR2 FQGNSA. The V gene end was trimmed by 6 bases and the J gene end by 6 bases; junction bases not matched to a gene: 16. DNA for the CDR3: TGTGCCAGCAGTGCGGGCCCAGGAAGCGGGATCCAGACCCAGTACTTC. It yields the protein CASSAGPGSGIQTQYF.

The V and J genes are TRBV11-1 and TRBJ2-3, with D possibly TRBD2 on 6 matching bases. Trimming took off 1 base at V and 6 bases at J, with 14 bases between the two ends. The CDR3 extends over 15 amino acids. CDR1 and CDR2 (germline): SGHAT, FQDESV (reference sequence). Here the CDR3 reads CASSLVGGGGDTQYF. Written as DNA, the CDR3 is TGTGCCAGCAGCTTAGTGGGAGGCGGTGGCGATACGCAGTATTTT.

This chain connects TRBV2 to TRBJ1-1; TRBD1 matches 11 bases. Unmatched junction bases numbered 8, after V lost 6 bases and J lost 5 bases. The CDR3 is 15 residues long. Germline-derived CDR1 and CDR2 are SNHLY and FYNNEI. Here the CDR3 reads CASSGQGAVQTEAFF. DNA of the CDR3: TGTGCCAGCAGCGGACAGGGGGCAGTACAAACTGAAGCTTTCTTT. The whole variable domain, filled in from reference TRBV2 and TRBJ1-1, reads EPEVTQTPSHQVTQMGQEVILRCVPISNHLYFYWYRQILGQKVEFLVSFYNNEISEKSEIFDDQFSVERPDGSNFTLKIRSTKLEDSAMYFCASSGQGAVQTEAFFGQGTRLTVV.

The V and J genes are TRBV11-2 and TRBJ2-3; 9 bases are a match to TRBD1. J was trimmed by 6 bases and V by 5 bases; bases with no gene match: 6. This CDR3 is built from 14 residues. The V gene's germline CDR1 is SGHAT and CDR2 FQNNGV. The CDR3 reads CASSTNRGLDTQYF. The DNA of the CDR3 is TGTGCCAGCAGCACCAACAGGGGGCTGGATACGCAGTATTTT.

The rearrangement uses TRBV9 and TRBJ1-2; 12 bases map to TRBD1. The V segment lost 4 bases and the J segment 2 bases; nucleotides outside the gene matches: 6. Germline values: CDR1 SGDLS, CDR2 YYNGEE. The CDR3 covers 16 residues. The CDR3 DNA reads as TGTGCCAGCAGCTCCCGGGACAGGGGGCGAAACTATGGCTACACCTTC. Protein sequence: CASSSRDRGRNYGYTF.

This clone was counted many times. The chain links TRBV7-2 to TRBJ1-2; no clear D gene. The germline gives CDR1 SGHTA, CDR2 FQGNSA. CDR3 length: 12 amino acids. Trimming stripped 2 bases from V and 6 bases from J, with 7 bases between. In nucleotides, the CDR3 is TGTGCCAGCAGCTTAAGGTTTAATGGCTACACCTTC. It translates to CASSLRFNGYTF.

This rearrangement joins TRBV5-1 to TRBJ2-3; the match to TRBD1 covers 10 bases. The length of the CDR3 is 14 residues. Germline V gene sequence: CDR1 SGHRS, CDR2 YFSETQ. J lost 4 bases, V lost 4 bases, and 3 bases had no gene match. This CDR3 is CASSGQGDSDTQYF. The CDR3 DNA reads as TGCGCCAGCAGCGGACAGGGGGATTCAGATACGCAGTATTTT.

The J gene is TRBJ2-3, the V gene TRBV6-6; the D is unclear. Germline values: CDR1 MNHNY, CDR2 SVGAGI (reference sequence). This CDR3 is built from 13 residues. The V end was cut by 2 bases, the J end by 2 bases, with 5 bases between. The CDR3 is CASSYSPTDTQYF. CDR3 nucleotides: TGTGCCAGCAGTTACAGCCCCACAGATACGCAGTATTTT.

The chain joins TRBV10-3 to TRBJ2-3; 8 nucleotides match TRBD2. CDR3 length: 15 amino acids. V gave up 0 bases and J gave up 7 bases; unmatched junction bases: 6. Germline lookup yields CDR1 ENHRY and CDR2 SYGVKD. This chain's CDR3 is CAISESASGRHTQYF. The CDR3 DNA is TGTGCCATCAGTGAGTCGGCAAGCGGGAGACATACGCAGTATTTT.

This chain uses TRBV28 with TRBJ2-1, with a tentative D call TRBD2 (6 bases). V was shortened by 4 bases and J by 8 bases, with 15 bases between the two germline ends. CDR1 is MDHEN, CDR2 SYDVKM, per germline. This CDR3 comprises 14 residues. In DNA, the CDR3 is TGTGCCAGCAGTTCCAGGCGGGGCAACGATGAGCAGTTCTTC. Translated, it gives CASSSRRGNDEQFF.

The V call is TRBV2, the J call TRBJ2-6; 8 nucleotides match TRBD1. Germline CDR1 is SNHLY and CDR2 is FYNNEI. The V gene end was trimmed by 1 base and the J gene end by 4 bases; junction bases not matched to a gene: 3. The CDR3 extends over 16 amino acids. The CDR3 loop is CASSEGQGAGANVLTF. CDR3 DNA: TGTGCCAGCAGTGAAGGGCAGGGGGCCGGGGCCAACGTCCTGACTTTC.

This chain uses TRBV5-1 with TRBJ1-3; the D gene is possibly TRBD1 (5 bases). The CDR3 totals 19 residues. Germline values: CDR1 SGHRS, CDR2 YFSETQ. V was trimmed by 0 bases and J by 4 bases, leaving 23 bases between them. The CDR3 DNA sequence: TGCGCCAGCAGCTTGGCCGGGGCTGGGGAGCCTTTCTCGGGAAACACCATATATTTT. Its translation: CASSLAGAGEPFSGNTIYF.

This chain joins TRBV27 and TRBJ2-2; tentatively, D is TRBD2 (6 bases). Germline CDR1 and CDR2: MNHEY and SMNVEV (reference sequence). CDR3 size: 14 residues. V lost 6 bases and J lost 4, with 12 bases in between. The CDR3 protein is CASRATRSTGELFF. In nucleotides, the CDR3 is TGTGCCAGCAGGGCGACTAGGAGCACCGGGGAGCTGTTTTTT.

J is TRBJ2-7 and V is TRBV28; 12 bases map to TRBD2. Germline V lookup: CDR1 MDHEN, CDR2 SYDVKM. Trimming took 7 bases from V and 3 from J; bases not matched to a gene: 7. The CDR3 has 15 amino acids. The DNA of the CDR3 is TGTGCCAGCATCCTGGGGACTAGCGGGTTCTACGAGCAGTACTTC. This sequence encodes CASILGTSGFYEQYF. The variable domain in full, completed from reference TRBV28 and TRBJ2-7, reads DVKVTQSSRYLVKRTGEKVFLECVQDMDHENMFWYRQDPGLGLRLIYFSYDVKMKEKGDIPEGYSVSREKKERFSLILESASTNQTSMYLCASILGTSGFYEQYFGPGTRLTVT.

The CDR3 loop is CASSPGVAGELFF. Here the CDR3 DNA reads TGTGCCAGCAGCCCAGGGGTCGCCGGGGAGCTGTTTTTT. This chain joins TRBV7-2 and TRBJ2-2; the D gene is possibly TRBD1 (6 bases). The CDR3 runs 13 residues. V was trimmed by 5 bases and J by 6 bases, leaving 10 bases between them. CDR1 is SGHTA and CDR2 is FQGNSA in the germline V gene. The variable domain in full, with the rest retrieved from reference TRBV7-2 and TRBJ2-2, is GAGVSQSPSNKVTEKGKDVELRCDPISGHTALYWYRQSLGQGLEFLIYFQGNSAPDKSGLPSDRFSAERTGGSVSTLTIQRTQQEDSAVYLCASSPGVAGELFFGEGSRLTVL.

The chain carries TRBV28 and TRBJ2-1; the D is unclear. V gave up 1 base and J gave up 9 bases, with 4 bases separating them. The CDR3 loop spans 11 amino acids. Germline-derived CDR1 and CDR2 are MDHEN and SYDVKM. CDR3 DNA sequence: TGTGCCAGCAGTTTATCACGTGAGCAGTTCTTC. Translating gives CASSLSREQFF.

V gene TRBV30 combines with J gene TRBJ1-5; D unresolved. The V gene's germline CDR1 is GTSNPN and CDR2 SVGIG (reference sequence). The CDR3 loop spans 13 amino acids. V lost 0 bases, J lost 3 bases, and 6 bases lay in between. The CDR3 DNA follows: TGTGCCTGGAGTGTAACCTCCAATCAGCCCCAGCATTTT. As protein: CAWSVTSNQPQHF.

This clone was detected only a few times. The chain uses TRBV18 and TRBJ2-1; TRBD2 is a possible D gene (6 bases). Trimming took 3 bases from V and 12 from J, leaving 12 bases between them. Germline V gene lookup returns CDR1 KGHSH and CDR2 LQKENI. The CDR3 extends over 12 amino acids. CDR3 in DNA: TGTGCCAGCTCACCGACTGGAGGGACGCAGTTCTTC. The encoded protein is CASSPTGGTQFF.